This T cell receptor (beta chain) was captured in a study of blood T cell repertoires in COVID-19. Trimming cost V 1 base and J 5 bases; bases outside gene matches: 4. The CDR3 spans 14 residues. Looked up from germline, CDR1 is SGHDN and CDR2 is FVKESK. Original data processing: Amplification of reference gene primers was used by the study to estimate nucleated cell counts. The method was immunoSEQ multiplex PCR; TCRdb's version includes in-frame clones alone and lacks a portion of them. V, J and clone size are taken as reported in that table, and D and trimming were inferred from the DNA itself. The sample carries roughly 250,000 clones, approximately 81% recorded once.

The chain has TRBV14 and TRBJ2-5; 7 nucleotides match TRBD1. This clonotype originated in a man in his forties or fifties with acute or convalescent COVID-19. The material sequenced was peripheral blood. CDR3 nucleotides: TGTGCCAGCAGCCAAGTGACAGGGCGGGAGACCCAGTACTTC. Protein sequence: CASSQVTGRETQYF.